The 13 T cell receptor beta chains below come from one sample, sequenced in a study of CD8+ T cells in alopecia areata. Following extraction, RNA underwent reverse transcription to cDNA, which served as the sequencing template. Sequenced by immunoSEQ multiplex PCR; TCRdb stores in-frame clones only, minus some. This sample has about 1,700 clones, each found more than once. Cutaneous lymph nodes were pooled and cells sorted by CD4, CD8alpha, NKG2D, NKG2ACE and more. Sequencing used CD8+ T cells sorted from a lymph node. The receptors shown here come from a C3H/HeJ mouse with alopecia areata. Strain haplotype (MHC): H2-k.

In this sample, this clone turned up many times. Genes and germline are mouse. The read comes to an end 4 residues before the CDR3 does, leaving the germline J gene to fill in the end. The identical CDR3 is also encoded by other nucleotide sequences in the sample. The chain uses TRBV1 and TRBJ2-1, with 7 bases fitting TRBD2. The germline V gene encodes CDR1 NSQYPW and CDR2 LRSPGD (reference sequence). V shed 1 base and J 0 bases; nucleotides not matched to a gene: 0. The length of the CDR3 is 15 residues. CDR3 DNA, as far as it was read: TGCACCTGCAGTGCAGGGGGGGGTAACTATGCT. Translation gives CTCSAGGGNYA. The whole CDR3 reads CTCSAGGGNYAEQFF.

This clone showed up many times. The gene symbols are mouse symbols. Read sequence stops 4 residues before the CDR3 end, and the germline J gene provides the missing end. This chain links TRBV13-2 with TRBJ2-5, with 10 bases aligning to TRBD2. The CDR3 totals 15 residues. Germline lookup yields CDR1 NNHNN and CDR2 SYGAGS (reference sequence). The CDR3 reads CASGDLGGRGDTQYF. CDR3 DNA, as far as it was read: TGTGCCAGCGGTGATCTGGGGGGGCGCGGTGAC.

Comment on this clone: The gene names given are mouse names. The CDR3 goes on 4 residues after the read ends, and that part is filled in from the germline J gene. This chain connects TRBV2 to TRBJ1-1; a possible D gene is TRBD1 (6 bases). This CDR3 has 12 residues. V lost 4 bases and J 3 bases, leaving 6 bases between the germline ends. CDR1 LGHNA and CDR2 YSYQKL come from the germline V gene. CDR3 sequence: CASSPGDTEVFF. Partial CDR3 DNA: TGTGCCAGCAGCCCAGGGGACACA.

Turning to this clone: All gene names here are mouse names. With the read ending 4 residues before the CDR3 end, the germline J gene is used to fill in that end. The chain joins TRBV19 to TRBJ2-5, with D hard to call. CDR1 FNHDT and CDR2 SITEND come from the germline V gene (reference sequence). The length of the CDR3 is 11 residues. This CDR3 reads CASSRGDTQYF. The CDR3 DNA, read in part, is TGTGCCAGCAGTCGTGGGGAC.

About this clone: Germline and genes: mouse. The observed sequence ends 4 residues before the CDR3 terminus, with the missing tail filled in from the germline J gene. The chain recombines TRBV13-2 with TRBJ1-2, with D possibly being TRBD1 (6 bases). The germline gives CDR1 NNHNN, CDR2 SYGAGS (reference sequence). With 1 base removed from V and 0 bases from J, the gap between germline ends came to 10 bases. The CDR3 sequence is 15 residues long. The covered CDR3 bases are TGTGCCAGCGGTGATCCCTGGACAGCAAACTCC. This gives the protein CASGDPWTANS. The full CDR3 sequence reads CASGDPWTANSDYTF.

Sample share makes this clone large. Gene names denote mouse genes. The read terminates 4 residues ahead of where the CDR3 ends, so the germline J gene completes it. The same CDR3 arises from other DNA sequences in this sample as well. The chain recombines TRBV17 with TRBJ2-7; no definite D call. This CDR3 has 11 residues. Germline values: CDR1 MNHDT, CDR2 YYDKIL. Incomplete CDR3 DNA: TGTGCTAGCAGTAGCACTTAT. Protein product: CASSSTY. Given in full, the CDR3 is CASSSTYEQYF. Using reference TRBV17 and TRBJ2-7 for the parts outside the CDR3, the full variable domain is DTTVKQNPRYKLARVGKPVNLICSQTMNHDTMYWYQKKPNQAPKLLLFYYDKILNREADTFEKFQSSRPNNSFCSLYIGSAGLEYSAMYLCASSSTYEQYFGPGTRLTVL.

A remark on this clone: Gene names refer to mouse genes. The read ends 4 residues shy of where the CDR3 ends; the end is completed using the germline J gene. V gene TRBV13-2 combines with J gene TRBJ1-2, with a possible D match to TRBD1 (5 bases). The V gene's germline CDR1 is NNHNN and CDR2 SYGAGS (reference sequence). CDR3 length equals 13 residues. The CDR3 loop reads CASGVDWGDDYTF. The CDR3 bases that were read are TGTGCCAGCGGTGTGGACTGGGGGGAC.

In its sample, this clone was seen many times. Gene names are the mouse ones. Sequencing ends 4 residues short of the CDR3 end; the germline J gene provides the rest. The chain is built from TRBV13-3 and TRBJ2-1, with D possibly matching TRBD1 (6 bases). V lost 3 bases, J lost 1 base, and 11 bases lay in between. Germline CDR1 and CDR2: NNHDY and SYVADS. This CDR3 contains 15 residues. CDR3 region: CASSAPGQNYAEQFF. CDR3 DNA, as far as it was read: TGTGCCAGCAGTGCACCGGGACAAAACTATGCT.

Concerning this clone itself: Gene names are mouse gene names. The read is 3 residues too short to cover the CDR3 end, so that end is filled in from the germline J gene. The chain uses TRBV13-1 and TRBJ1-6; D is possibly TRBD1 (6 bases). TRBJ1-6 is filed as an ORF, its function uncertain. CDR3 size: 17 residues. The germline V gene encodes CDR1 NSHNY and CDR2 SYGAGN. V lost 2 bases, J lost 3 bases, and 15 bases lay in between. The chain's CDR3 is CASSEGKGDNYNSPLYF. The sequenced CDR3 bases are TGTGCCAGCAGTGAAGGGAAGGGGGACAACTATAATTCGCCC.

On this clone: Each gene name is a mouse one. The missing CDR3 end, 4 residues past where the read stops, is filled in from the germline J gene. The chain couples TRBV13-2 to TRBJ2-1; 8 bases fit TRBD2. This CDR3 contains 14 residues. Germline CDR1 and CDR2: NNHNN and SYGAGS (reference sequence). The sequenced part of the CDR3 DNA is TGTGCCAGCGGTGATGCGGGGGGGCGAGCT. Translation gives CASGDAGGRA. The whole CDR3 sequence is CASGDAGGRAEQFF.

This clone was seen only a few times. Mouse germline and gene names are used. The sequence runs out 4 residues before the end of the CDR3; the remainder is reconstructed from the germline J gene. The rearrangement links TRBV29 to TRBJ2-2; TRBD1 is a possible D gene (5 bases). V was clipped by 2 bases and J by 3 bases, with 10 bases between them. Germline V gene data show CDR1 as MSHET and CDR2 as SYDVDS. The CDR3 runs 15 residues. Incomplete CDR3 DNA: TGTGCTAGCAGTTTACAGGGAAGGGACACCGGG. Translating gives CASSLQGRDTG. The entire CDR3 sequence reads CASSLQGRDTGQLYF. Drawing the rest from reference TRBV29 and TRBJ2-2, the complete variable domain is DMKVTQMPRYLIKRMGENVLLECGQDMSHETMYWYRQDPGLGLQLIYISYDVDSNSEGDIPKGYRVSRKKREHFSLILDSAKTNQTSVYFCASSLQGRDTGQLYFGEGSKLTVL.

Ten or more counts support this clone. The gene symbols are mouse symbols. The sequenced fragment ends 4 residues before the CDR3 boundary, so the rest is inferred from the germline J gene. V gene TRBV5 combines with J gene TRBJ2-1; 7 bases align to TRBD1. Germline assignment: CDR1 LGHNA and CDR2 YNLKQL (reference sequence). The J segment lost 3 bases and the V segment lost 5 bases, leaving 1 base of the junction unmatched. The CDR3 totals 13 residues. This CDR3 reads CASSDRAYAEQFF. The sequenced part of the CDR3 DNA is TGTGCCAGCAGCGACAGGGCCTATGCT.

By share of the sample, this clone is medium-sized (0.01 to 0.1%). The gene names given are mouse names. Coverage ceases 4 residues before the CDR3 finishes, and the germline J gene fills in the end. The chain couples TRBV5 to TRBJ2-7; 8 nucleotides line up with TRBD2. V shed 4 bases and J 2 bases; nucleotides not matched to a gene: 7. The germline V gene has CDR1 LGHNA and CDR2 YNLKQL (reference sequence). CDR3 length: 15 residues. The sequenced CDR3 bases are TGTGCCAGCAGCCCTCGGGGGGGCGCCCCCTAT. It is translated as CASSPRGGAPY. The complete CDR3 sequence is CASSPRGGAPYEQYF.